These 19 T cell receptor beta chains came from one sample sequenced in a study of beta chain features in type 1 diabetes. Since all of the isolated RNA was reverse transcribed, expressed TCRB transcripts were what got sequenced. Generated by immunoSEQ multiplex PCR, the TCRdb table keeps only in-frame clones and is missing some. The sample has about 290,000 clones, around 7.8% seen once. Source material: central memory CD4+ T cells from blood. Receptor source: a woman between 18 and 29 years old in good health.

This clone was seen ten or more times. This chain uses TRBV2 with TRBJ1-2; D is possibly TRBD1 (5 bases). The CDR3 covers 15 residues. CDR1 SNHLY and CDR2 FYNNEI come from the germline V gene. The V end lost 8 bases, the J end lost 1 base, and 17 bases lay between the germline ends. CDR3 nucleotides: TGTGCCAGCCGAAGTAGGGGCACGGTTAACTATGGCTACACCTTC. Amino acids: CASRSRGTVNYGYTF.

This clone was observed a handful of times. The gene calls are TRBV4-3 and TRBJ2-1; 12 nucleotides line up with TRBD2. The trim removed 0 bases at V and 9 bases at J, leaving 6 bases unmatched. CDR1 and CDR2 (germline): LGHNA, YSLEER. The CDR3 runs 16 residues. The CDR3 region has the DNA TGCGCCAGCAGCCAAGATCGGACTAGCGGGGTTGTTGAGCAGTTCTTC. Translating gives CASSQDRTSGVVEQFF.

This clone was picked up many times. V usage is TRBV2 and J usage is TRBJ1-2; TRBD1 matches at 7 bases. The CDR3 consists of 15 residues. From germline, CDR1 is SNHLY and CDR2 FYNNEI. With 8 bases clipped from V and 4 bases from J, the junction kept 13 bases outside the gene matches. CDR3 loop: CASGPPDREAYGYTF. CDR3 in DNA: TGTGCCAGCGGTCCTCCCGACAGGGAGGCCTATGGCTACACCTTC.

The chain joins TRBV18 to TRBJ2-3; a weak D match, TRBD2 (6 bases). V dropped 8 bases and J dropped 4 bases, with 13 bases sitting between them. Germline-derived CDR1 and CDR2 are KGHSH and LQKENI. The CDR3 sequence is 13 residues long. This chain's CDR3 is CASARGNPDTQYF. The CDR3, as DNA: TGTGCCAGCGCCCGGGGGAACCCAGATACGCAGTATTTT.

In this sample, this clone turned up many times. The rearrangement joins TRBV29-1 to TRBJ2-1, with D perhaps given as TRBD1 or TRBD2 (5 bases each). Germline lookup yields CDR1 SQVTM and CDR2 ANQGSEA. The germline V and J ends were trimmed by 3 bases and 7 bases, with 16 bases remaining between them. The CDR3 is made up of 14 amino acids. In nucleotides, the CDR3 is TGCAGCGTTGACGGGGCGGACTCGGCTAATGAGCAGTTCTTC. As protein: CSVDGADSANEQFF.

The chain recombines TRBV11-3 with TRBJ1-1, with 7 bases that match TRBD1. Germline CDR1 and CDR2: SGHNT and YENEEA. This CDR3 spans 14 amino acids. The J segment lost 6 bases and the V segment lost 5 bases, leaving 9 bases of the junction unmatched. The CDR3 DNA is TGTGCCAGCAGCCACCGAGGAGGGGGCGCTGAAGCTTTCTTT. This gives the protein CASSHRGGGAEAFF.

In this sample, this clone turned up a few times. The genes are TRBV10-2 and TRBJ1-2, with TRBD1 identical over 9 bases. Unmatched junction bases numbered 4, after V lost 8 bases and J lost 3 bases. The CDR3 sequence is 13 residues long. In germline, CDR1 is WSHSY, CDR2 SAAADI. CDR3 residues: CASGRTGDYGYTF. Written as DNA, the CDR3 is TGCGCCAGCGGAAGGACAGGGGACTATGGCTACACCTTC.

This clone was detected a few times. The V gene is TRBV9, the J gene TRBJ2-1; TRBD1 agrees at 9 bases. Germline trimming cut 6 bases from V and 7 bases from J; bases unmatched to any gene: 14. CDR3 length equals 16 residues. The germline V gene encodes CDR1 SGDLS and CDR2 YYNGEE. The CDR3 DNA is TGTGCCAGCAACCTCCCCGGGACAGGGCCGTCGAATGAGCAGTTCTTC. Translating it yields CASNLPGTGPSNEQFF.

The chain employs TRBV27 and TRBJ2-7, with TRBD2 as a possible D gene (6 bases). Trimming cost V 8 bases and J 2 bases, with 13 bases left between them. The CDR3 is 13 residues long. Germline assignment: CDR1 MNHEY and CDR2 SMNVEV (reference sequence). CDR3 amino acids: CASGRTPPYEQYF. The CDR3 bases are TGTGCCAGCGGGAGGACACCCCCCTACGAGCAGTACTTC.

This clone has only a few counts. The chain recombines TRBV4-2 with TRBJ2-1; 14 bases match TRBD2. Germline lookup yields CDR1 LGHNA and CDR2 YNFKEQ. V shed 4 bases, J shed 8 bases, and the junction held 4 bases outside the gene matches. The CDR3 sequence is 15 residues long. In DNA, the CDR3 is TGTGCCAGCAGCCCGGGACTAGCGGGAGACGATGAGCAGTTCTTC. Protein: CASSPGLAGDDEQFF.

CDR3 in amino acids: CASRRAQETQYF. CDR3 nucleotides: TGTGCCAGCAGGCGCGCCCAAGAGACCCAGTACTTC. V is TRBV7-2 and J is TRBJ2-5, with unresolved D. Per the germline V gene, CDR1 is SGHTA and CDR2 is FQGNSA. The CDR3 runs 12 residues. The V gene lost 6 bases and the J gene lost 1 base, with 6 bases spanning the gap.

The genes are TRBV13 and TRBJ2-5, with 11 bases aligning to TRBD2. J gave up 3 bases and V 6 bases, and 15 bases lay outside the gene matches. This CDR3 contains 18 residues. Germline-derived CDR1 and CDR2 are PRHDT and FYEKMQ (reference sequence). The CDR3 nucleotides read TGTGCCAGCAGTCCCCGACTAGCGGGATCTCCCAGGAAAGAGACCCAGTACTTC. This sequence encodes CASSPRLAGSPRKETQYF.

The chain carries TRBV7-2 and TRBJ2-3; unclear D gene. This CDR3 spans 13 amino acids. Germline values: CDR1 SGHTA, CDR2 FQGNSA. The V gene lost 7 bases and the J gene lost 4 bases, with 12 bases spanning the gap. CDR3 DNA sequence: TGTGCCAGCACGGCTGGCGCGTCAGATACGCAGTATTTT. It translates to CASTAGASDTQYF.

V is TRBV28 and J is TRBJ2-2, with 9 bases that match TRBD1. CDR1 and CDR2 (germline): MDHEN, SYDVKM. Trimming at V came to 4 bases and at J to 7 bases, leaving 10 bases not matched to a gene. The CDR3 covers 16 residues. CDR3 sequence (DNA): TGTGCCAGCAGTTCCTACGCTACAGGGGGCTTCGGGGAGCTGTTTTTT. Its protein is CASSSYATGGFGELFF.

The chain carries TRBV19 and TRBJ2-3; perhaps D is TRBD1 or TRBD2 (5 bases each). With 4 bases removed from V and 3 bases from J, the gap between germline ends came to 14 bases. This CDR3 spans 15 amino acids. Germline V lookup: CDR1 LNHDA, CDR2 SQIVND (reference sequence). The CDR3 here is CASSKPEGLTDTQYF. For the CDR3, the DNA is TGTGCCAGTAGTAAGCCTGAGGGGCTAACAGATACGCAGTATTTT.

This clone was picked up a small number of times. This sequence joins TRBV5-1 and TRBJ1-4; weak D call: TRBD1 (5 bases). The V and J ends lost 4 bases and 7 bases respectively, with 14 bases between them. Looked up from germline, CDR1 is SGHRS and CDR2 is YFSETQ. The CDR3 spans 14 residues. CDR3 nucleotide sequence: TGCGCCAGCAGCACCGGACAATGGATTGAAAAACTGTTTTTT. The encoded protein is CASSTGQWIEKLFF.

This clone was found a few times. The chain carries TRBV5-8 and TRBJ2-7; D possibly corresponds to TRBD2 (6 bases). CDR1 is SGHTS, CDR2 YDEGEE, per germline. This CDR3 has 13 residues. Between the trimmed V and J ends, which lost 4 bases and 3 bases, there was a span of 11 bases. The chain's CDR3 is CASSTLSGYEQYF. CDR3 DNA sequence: TGTGCCAGCAGCACCCTTAGCGGCTACGAGCAGTACTTC.

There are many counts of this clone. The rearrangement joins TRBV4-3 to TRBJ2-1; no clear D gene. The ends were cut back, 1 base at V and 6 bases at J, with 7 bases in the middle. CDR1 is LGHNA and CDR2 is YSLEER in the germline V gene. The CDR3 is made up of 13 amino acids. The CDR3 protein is CASSQGMFNEQFF. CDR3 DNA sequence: TGCGCCAGCAGCCAAGGAATGTTCAATGAGCAGTTCTTC.

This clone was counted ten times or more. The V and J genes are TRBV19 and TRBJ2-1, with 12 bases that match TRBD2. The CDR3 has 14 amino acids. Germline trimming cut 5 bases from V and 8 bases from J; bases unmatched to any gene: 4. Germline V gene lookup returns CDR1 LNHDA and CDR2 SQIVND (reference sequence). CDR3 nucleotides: TGTGCCAGTAGTCCCCCTAGCGGGGGGGATGAGCAGTTCTTC. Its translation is CASSPPSGGDEQFF.